This T cell receptor beta chain originates from a study of T cells after yellow fever vaccination. General study findings and limits: Though it reached lower strength, the secondary response hit its peak faster, day 5 versus 15.

Germline V gives CDR1 SSHAT, CDR2 FNYEAQ (reference sequence). CDR3 length equals 14 residues. On this clonotype: No antigen is known for it. The junction differs from germline at one of its ends, possibly a read error.

5'RACE template switching added a universal primer site and UMIs to TCR cDNA. TCRdb processed the 5' RACE reads anew with MiXCR; each CDR3 protein has one entry. The table has about 220,000 distinct CDR3 sequences, about 3% seen once. The input for sequencing was CD4+ T cells sorted from PBMCs, taken 10 days after the yellow fever booster vaccination. The chain carries TRBV7-7 and TRBJ1-5; D uncertain. The TCR comes from a man between 18 and 35 years old who received the YFV17D yellow fever vaccine. The CDR3 DNA is TGTGCTAGCAGCTTGTGGGCCCACAATCAGCCCCAGCATTTT. Amino acids: CASSLWAHNQPQHF.